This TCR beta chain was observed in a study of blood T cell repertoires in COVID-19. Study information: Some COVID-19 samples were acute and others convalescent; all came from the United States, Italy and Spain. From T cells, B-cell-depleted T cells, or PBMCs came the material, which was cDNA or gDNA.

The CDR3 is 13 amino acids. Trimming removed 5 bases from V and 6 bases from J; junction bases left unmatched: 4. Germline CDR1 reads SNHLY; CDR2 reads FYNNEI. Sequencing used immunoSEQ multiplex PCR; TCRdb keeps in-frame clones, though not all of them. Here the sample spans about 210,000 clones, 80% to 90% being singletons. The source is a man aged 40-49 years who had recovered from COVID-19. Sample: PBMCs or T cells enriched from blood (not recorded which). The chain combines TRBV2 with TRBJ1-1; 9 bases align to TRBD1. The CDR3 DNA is TGTGCCAGCAGTCGGACAGGGGACCCTGAAGCTTTCTTT. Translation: CASSRTGDPEAFF. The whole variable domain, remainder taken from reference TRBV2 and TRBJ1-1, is EPEVTQTPSHQVTQMGQEVILRCVPISNHLYFYWYRQILGQKVEFLVSFYNNEISEKSEIFDDQFSVERPDGSNFTLKIRSTKLEDSAMYFCASSRTGDPEAFFGQGTRLTVV.